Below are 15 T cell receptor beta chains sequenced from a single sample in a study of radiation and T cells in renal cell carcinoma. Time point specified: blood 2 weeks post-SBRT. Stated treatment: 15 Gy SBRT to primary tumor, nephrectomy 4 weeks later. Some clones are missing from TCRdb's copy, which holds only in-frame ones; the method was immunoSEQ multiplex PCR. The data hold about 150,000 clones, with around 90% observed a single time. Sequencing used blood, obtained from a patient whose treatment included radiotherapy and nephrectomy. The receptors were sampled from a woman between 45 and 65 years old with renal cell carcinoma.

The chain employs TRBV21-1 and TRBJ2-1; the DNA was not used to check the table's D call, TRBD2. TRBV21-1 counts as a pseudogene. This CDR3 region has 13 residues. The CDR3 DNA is TGTGCCAGGGTACTAGCCTCCTACAATGAGCAGTTCTTC. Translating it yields CARVLASYNEQFF.

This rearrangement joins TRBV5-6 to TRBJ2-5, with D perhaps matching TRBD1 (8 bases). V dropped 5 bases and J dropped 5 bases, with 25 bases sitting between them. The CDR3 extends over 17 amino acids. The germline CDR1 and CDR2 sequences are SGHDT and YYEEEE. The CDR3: CASRKGRTGRVRETQYF. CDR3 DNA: TGTGCCAGCAGGAAAGGGAGGACAGGGAGGGTAAGGGAGACCCAGTACTTC.

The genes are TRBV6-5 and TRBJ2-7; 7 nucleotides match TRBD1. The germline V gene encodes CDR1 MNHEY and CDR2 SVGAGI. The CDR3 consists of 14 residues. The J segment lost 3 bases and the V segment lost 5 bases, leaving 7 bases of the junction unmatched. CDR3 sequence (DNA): TGTGCCAGCAGTAAGGGACAGAGACGCTACGAGCAGTACTTC. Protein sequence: CASSKGQRRYEQYF.

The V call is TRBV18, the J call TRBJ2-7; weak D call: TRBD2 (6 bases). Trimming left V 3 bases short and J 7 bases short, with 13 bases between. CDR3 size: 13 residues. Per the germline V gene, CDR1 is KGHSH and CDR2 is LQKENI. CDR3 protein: CASSPLPGEEQYF. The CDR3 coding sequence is TGTGCCAGCTCACCTCTTCCGGGGGAAGAGCAGTACTTC.

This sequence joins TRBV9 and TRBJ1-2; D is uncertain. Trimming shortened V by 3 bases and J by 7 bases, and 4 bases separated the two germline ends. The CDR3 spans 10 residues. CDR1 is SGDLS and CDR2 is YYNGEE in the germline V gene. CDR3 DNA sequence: TGTGCCAGCAGCGGGTTTGGCTACACCTTC. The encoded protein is CASSGFGYTF.

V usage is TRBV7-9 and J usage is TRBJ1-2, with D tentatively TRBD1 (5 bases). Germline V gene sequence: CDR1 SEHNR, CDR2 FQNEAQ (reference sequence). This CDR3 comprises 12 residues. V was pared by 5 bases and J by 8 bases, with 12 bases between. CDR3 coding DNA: TGTGCCAGCAGCGCAGGGAGTAGGGGCTACACCTTC. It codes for CASSAGSRGYTF.

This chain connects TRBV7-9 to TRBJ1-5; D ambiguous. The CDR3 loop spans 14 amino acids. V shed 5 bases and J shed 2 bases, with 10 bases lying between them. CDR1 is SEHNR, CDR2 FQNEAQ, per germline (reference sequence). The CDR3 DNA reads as TGTGCCAGCAGCCCCTCAACGGGCAATCAGCCCCAGCATTTT. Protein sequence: CASSPSTGNQPQHF.

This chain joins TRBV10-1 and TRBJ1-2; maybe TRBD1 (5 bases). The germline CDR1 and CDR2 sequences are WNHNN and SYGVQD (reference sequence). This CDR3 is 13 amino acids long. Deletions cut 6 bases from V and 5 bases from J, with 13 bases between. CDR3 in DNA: TGCGCCAGCAGCCCCGGGACGGAATATGGCTACACCTTC. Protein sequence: CASSPGTEYGYTF.

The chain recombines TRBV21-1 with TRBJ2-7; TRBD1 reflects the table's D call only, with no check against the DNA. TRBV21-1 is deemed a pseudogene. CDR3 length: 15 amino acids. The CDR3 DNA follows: TGTGCCAGCAGCAAAGGGGGTAGGGGATACTACGAGCAGTACTTC. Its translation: CASSKGGRGYYEQYF.

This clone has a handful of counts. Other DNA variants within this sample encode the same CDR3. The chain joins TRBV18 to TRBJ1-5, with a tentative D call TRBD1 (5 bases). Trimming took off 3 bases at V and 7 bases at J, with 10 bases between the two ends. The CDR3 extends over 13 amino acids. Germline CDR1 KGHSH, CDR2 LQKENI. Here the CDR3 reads CASSPGGNQPQHF. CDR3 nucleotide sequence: TGTGCCAGCTCACCGGGGGGGAACCAGCCCCAGCATTTT.

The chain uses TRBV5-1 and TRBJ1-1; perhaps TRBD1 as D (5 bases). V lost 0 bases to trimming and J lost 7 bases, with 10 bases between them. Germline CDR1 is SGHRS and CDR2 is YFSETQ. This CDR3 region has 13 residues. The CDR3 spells CASSLEQGGEAFF. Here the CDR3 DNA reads TGCGCCAGCAGCTTGGAGCAGGGCGGTGAAGCTTTCTTT.

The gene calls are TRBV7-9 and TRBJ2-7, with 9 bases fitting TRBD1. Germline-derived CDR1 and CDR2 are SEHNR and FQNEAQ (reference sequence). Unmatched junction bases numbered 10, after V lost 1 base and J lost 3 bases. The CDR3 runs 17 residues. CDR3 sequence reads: CASSLEVGTGGFYEQYF. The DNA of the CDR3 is TGTGCCAGCAGCTTAGAGGTTGGCACAGGGGGCTTCTACGAGCAGTACTTC. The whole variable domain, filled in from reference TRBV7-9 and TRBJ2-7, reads DTGVSQNPRHKITKRGQNVTFRCDPISEHNRLYWYRQTLGQGPEFLTYFQNEAQLEKSRLLSDRFSAERPKGSFSTLEIQRTEQGDSAMYLCASSLEVGTGGFYEQYFGPGTRLTVT.

CDR3 in amino acids: CASSKDRSYSYEQYF. CDR3 nucleotides: TGTGCCAGCAGCAAGGACAGAAGTTACTCCTACGAGCAGTACTTC. The J gene is TRBJ2-7, the V gene TRBV21-1; the DNA was not compared with TRBD1, the D call given in the table. TRBV21-1 is a listed pseudogene. The CDR3 runs 15 residues.

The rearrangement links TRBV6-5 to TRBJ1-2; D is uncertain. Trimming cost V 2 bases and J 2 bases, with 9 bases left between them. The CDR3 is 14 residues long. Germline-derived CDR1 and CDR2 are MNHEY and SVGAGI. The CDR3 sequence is CASSYGRANYGYTF. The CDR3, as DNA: TGTGCCAGCAGTTACGGGAGGGCCAACTATGGCTACACCTTC.

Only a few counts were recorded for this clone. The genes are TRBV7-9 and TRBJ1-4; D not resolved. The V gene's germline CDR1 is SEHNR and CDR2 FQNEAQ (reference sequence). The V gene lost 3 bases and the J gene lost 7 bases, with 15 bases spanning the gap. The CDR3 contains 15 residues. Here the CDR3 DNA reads TGTGCCAGCAGCTTTACGGTCGGCGGGAGTGAAAAACTGTTTTTT. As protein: CASSFTVGGSEKLFF.